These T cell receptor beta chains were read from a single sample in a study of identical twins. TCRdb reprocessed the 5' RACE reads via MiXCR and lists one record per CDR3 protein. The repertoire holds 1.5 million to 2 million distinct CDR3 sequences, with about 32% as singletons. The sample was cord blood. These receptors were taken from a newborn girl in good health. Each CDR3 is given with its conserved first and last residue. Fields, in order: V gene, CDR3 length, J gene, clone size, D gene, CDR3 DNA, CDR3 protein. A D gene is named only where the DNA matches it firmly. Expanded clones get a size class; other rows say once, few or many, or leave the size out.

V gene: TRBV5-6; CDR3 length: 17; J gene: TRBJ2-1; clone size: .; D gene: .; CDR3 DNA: TGTGCCAGCAGCTTGGCCGTAATAGAACTACCCTACAATGAGCAGTTCTTC; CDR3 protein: CASSLAVIELPYNEQFF
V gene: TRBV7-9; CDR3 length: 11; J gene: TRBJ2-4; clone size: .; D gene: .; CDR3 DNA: TGTGCCGGCGTAGCCAAAAACATTCGGTACTTC; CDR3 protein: CAGVAKNIRYF
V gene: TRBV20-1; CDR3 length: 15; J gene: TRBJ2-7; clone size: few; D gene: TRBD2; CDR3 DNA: TGCAGTGCTAGTAACCTTCCCAGGGACTATAGCGAGCAGTACTTC; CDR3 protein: CSASNLPRDYSEQYF
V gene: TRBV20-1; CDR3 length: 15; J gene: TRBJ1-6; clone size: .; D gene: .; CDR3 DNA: TGCAGTGCTAGAGACCTAACCGGGACCTCTTCACCCCTCCACTTT; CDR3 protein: CSARDLTGTSSPLHF
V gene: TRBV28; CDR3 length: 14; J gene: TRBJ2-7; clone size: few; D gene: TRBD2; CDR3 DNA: TGTGCCAGCAGTTTAGCGGGAGGGGGTACGGAGCAGTACTTC; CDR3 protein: CASSLAGGGTEQYF
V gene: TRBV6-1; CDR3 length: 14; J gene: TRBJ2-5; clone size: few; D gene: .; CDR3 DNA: TGTGCCAGCAGTGATGAGCCCTGGGGAGAGACCCAGTACTTC; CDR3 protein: CASSDEPWGETQYF
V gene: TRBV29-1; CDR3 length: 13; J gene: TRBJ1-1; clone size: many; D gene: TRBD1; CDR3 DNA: TGCAGCGTGCAGGGGGGATCAATGACTGAAGCTTTCTTT; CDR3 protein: CSVQGGSMTEAFF
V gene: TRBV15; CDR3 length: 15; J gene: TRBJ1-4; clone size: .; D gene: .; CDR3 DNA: TGTGCCACCAGCAGAAGACTGTCAACTAATGAAAAACTGTTTTTT; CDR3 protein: CATSRRLSTNEKLFF
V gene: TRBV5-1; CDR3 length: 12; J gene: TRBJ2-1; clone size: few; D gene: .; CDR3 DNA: TGCGCCAGCAGCTTTAGCCAAAATGAGCAGTTCTTC; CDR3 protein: CASSFSQNEQFF
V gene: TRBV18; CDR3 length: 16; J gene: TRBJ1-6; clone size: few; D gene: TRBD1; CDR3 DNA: TGTGCCAGCTCACGACTACCGGGACAGGGGAATTCACCCCTCCACTTT; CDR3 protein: CASSRLPGQGNSPLHF
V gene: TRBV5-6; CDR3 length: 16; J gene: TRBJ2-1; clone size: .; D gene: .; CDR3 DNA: TGTGCCAGCAGCTTGGGAGTTTTTCGCCAACACAATGAGCAGTTCTTC; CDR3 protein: CASSLGVFRQHNEQFF
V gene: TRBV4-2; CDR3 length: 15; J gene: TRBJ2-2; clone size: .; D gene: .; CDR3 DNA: TGTGCCAGCAGCCAAGCTAACGCGAACACCGGGGAGCTGTTTTTT; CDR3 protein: CASSQANANTGELFF
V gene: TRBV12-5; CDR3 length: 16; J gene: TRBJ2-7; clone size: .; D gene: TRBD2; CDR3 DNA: TGTGCTAGTGGCTCCCCGACTAGCGGGAGAAGGAATGAGCAGTACTTC; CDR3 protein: CASGSPTSGRRNEQYF
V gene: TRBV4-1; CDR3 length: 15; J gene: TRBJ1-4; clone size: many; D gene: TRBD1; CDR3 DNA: TGTGCCAGCAGCCAAGACGGGACAGGGAATGAAAAACTGTTTTTT; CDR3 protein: CASSQDGTGNEKLFF
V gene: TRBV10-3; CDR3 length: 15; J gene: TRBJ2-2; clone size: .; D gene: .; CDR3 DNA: TGTGCCATCAGCGGTTCGGGAGCGAACACCGGGGAGCTGTTTTTT; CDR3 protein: CAISGSGANTGELFF
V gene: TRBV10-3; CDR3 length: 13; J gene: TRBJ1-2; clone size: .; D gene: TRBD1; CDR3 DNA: TGTGCCACCTGGACAGGGGCTGTAGATTGCTACACCTTC; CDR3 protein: CATWTGAVDCYTF